The entry below describes one TCR beta chain. Its antigen is still unknown. This sample is part of a study of T cells in localized non-small cell lung cancer. The study, taken as a whole, reports: Because researchers sequenced only one region of the tumor, heterogeneity is still possible.

The CDR3 is 16 residues long. The ends were cut back, 5 bases at V and 0 bases at J, with 15 bases in the middle. Germline CDR1 is LNHNV and CDR2 is YYDKDF (reference sequence). Assay used: immunoSEQ multiplex PCR; TCRdb lists only in-frame clones, some missing. This table has fewer than 100,000 clones, around 80% appearing once. This clonotype was sampled from a female donor of 60 years or more with stage I lung adenocarcinoma. This specimen was peripheral blood, taken before any cancer treatment. This chain links TRBV15 with TRBJ2-3, with D possibly TRBD2 on 6 matching bases. Here the CDR3 DNA reads TGTGCCACCAGCGGCGGGGCCCCCCCGAGCACAGATACGCAGTATTTT. Protein sequence: CATSGGAPPSTDTQYF. Combining the CDR3 with reference TRBV15 and TRBJ2-3 gives the whole variable domain DAMVIQNPRYQVTQFGKPVTLSCSQTLNHNVMYWYQQKSSQAPKLLFHYYDKDFNNEADTPDNFQSRRPNTSFCFLDIRSPGLGDTAMYLCATSGGAPPSTDTQYFGPGTRLTVL.